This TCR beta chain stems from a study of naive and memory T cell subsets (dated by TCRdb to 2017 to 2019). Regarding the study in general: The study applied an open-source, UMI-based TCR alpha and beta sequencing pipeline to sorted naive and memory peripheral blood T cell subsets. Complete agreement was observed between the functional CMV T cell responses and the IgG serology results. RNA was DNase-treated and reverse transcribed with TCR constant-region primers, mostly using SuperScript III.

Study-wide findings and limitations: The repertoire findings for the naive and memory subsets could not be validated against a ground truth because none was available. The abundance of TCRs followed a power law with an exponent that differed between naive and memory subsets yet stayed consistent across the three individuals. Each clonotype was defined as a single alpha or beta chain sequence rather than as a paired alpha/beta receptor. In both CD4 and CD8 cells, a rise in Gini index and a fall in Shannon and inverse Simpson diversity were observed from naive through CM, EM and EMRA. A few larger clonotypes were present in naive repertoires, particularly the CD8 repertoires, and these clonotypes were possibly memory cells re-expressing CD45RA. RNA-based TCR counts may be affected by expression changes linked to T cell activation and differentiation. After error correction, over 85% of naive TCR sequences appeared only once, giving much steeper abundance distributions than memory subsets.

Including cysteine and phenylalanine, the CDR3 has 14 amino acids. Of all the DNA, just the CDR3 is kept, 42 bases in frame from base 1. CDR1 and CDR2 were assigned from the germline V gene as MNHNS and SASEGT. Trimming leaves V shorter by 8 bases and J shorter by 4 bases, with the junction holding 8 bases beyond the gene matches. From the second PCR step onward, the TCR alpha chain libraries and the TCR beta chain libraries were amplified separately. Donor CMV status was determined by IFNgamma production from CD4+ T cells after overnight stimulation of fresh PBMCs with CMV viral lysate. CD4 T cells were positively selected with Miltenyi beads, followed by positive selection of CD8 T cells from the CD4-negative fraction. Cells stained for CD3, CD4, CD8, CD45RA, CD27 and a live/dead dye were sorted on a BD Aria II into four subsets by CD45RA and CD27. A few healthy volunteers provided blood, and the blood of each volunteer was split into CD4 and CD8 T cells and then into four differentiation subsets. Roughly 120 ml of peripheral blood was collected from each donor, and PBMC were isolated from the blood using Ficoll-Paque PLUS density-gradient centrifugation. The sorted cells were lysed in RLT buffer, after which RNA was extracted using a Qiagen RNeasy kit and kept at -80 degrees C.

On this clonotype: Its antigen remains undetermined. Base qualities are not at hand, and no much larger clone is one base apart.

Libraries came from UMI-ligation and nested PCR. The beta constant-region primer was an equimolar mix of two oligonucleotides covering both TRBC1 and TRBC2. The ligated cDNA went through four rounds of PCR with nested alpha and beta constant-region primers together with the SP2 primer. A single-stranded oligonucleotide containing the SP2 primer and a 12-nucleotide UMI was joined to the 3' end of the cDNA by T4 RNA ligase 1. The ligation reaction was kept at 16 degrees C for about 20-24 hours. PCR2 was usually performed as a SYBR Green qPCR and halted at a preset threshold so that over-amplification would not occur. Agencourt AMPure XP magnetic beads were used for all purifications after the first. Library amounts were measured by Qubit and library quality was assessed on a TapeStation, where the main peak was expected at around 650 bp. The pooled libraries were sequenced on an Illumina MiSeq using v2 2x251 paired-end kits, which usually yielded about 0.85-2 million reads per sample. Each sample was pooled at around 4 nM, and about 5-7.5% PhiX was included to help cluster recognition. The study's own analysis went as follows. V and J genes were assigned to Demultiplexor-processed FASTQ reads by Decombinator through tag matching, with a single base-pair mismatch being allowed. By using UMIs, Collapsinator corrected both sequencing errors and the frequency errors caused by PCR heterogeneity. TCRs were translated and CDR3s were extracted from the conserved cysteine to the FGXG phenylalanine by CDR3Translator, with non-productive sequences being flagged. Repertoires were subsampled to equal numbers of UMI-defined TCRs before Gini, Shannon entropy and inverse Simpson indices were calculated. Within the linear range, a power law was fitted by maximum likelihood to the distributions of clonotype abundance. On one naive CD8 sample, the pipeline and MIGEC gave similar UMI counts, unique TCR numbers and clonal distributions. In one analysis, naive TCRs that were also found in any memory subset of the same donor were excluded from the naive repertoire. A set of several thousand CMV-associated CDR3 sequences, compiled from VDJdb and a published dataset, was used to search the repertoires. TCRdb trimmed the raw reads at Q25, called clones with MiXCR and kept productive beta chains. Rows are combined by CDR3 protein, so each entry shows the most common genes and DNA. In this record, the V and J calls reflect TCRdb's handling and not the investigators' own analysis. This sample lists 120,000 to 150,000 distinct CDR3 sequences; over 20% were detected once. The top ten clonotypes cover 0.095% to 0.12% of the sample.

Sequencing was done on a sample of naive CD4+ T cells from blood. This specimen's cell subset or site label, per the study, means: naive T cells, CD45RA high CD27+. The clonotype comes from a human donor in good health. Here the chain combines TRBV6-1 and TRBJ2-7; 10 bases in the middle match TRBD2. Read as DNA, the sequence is TGTGCCAGCTCCAATAGCGGGAGGCCTTACGAGCAGTACTTC. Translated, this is CASSNSGRPYEQYF.